A selection of T cell receptor beta chains follows, all from one sample in a study of blood T cell repertoires in COVID-19. Using immunoSEQ multiplex PCR, the repertoire was profiled, and TCRdb retains in-frame clones only, with some absent. This sample has about 110,000 clones; 80% to 90% occur once, and the top ten carry roughly 32%. Sequenced sample: peripheral blood. The receptors come from a woman of 80 years or more with acute or convalescent COVID-19. Each CDR3 is given with its conserved first and last residue. A D gene is named only where the DNA matches it firmly. The listing skips clone size in some rows; elsewhere it reads once, few, many or a size class.

.	TRBV4-2	TRBJ2-5	.	TGTGCCAGCAGCCAGGAGTGGGAGACCCAGTACTTC	CASSQEWETQYF
.	TRBV10-3	TRBJ2-3	.	TGTGCCATCAGTGTACAGGGACCGGGCACAGATACGCAGTATTTT	CAISVQGPGTDTQYF
.	TRBV5-1	TRBJ1-4	.	TGCGCCAGCAGCCCTGCAGGGTTCACTAATGAAAAACTGTTTTTT	CASSPAGFTNEKLFF
.	TRBV5-1	TRBJ2-5	.	TGCGCCAGCAGCTTGGTCGGGACATTGCAAGAGACCCAGTACTTC	CASSLVGTLQETQYF
.	TRBV19	TRBJ2-2	.	TGTGCCAGTAGTGTAGGGCAGGGTGTCGGGGAGCTGTTTTTT	CASSVGQGVGELFF
.	TRBV29-1	TRBJ1-2	.	TGCAGCGTAAGGGAGACGAATGGCTACACCTTC	CSVRETNGYTF
.	TRBV7-2	TRBJ2-7	.	TGTGCCAGCAGCTTAAATGGGGCCATTTCCTACGAGCAGTACTTC	CASSLNGAISYEQYF
TRBD1	TRBV7-9	TRBJ2-7	.	TGTGCCAGCAGCAACTCCTTCAGGGACAGGGGCCTCAGCTCCTACGAGCAGTACTTC	CASSNSFRDRGLSSYEQYF
.	TRBV24-1	TRBJ2-2	once	TGTGCCACCAGTCTAAACACCGGGGAGCTGTTTTTT	CATSLNTGELFF
TRBD1	TRBV27	TRBJ2-2	.	TGTGCCAGCAGCCCACAGGGGCTTTACACCGGGGAGCTGTTTTTT	CASSPQGLYTGELFF
TRBD2	TRBV19	TRBJ2-5	.	TGTGCCAGTAGTATAACCGGGCTTTCGCGGGGGACGCAAGAGACCCAGTACTTC	CASSITGLSRGTQETQYF
.	TRBV5-1	TRBJ2-3	.	TGCGCCAGCAGCCCGGGGACTTCCACAGATACGCAGTATTTT	CASSPGTSTDTQYF
TRBD2	TRBV28	TRBJ2-2	.	TGTGCCAGCAGTCCGGGGGACTATAGAACCGGGGAGCTGTTTTTT	CASSPGDYRTGELFF
TRBD2	TRBV11-2	TRBJ2-5	.	TGTGCCAGCAGAGGGACGACTAGCGCGGTGGAGACCCAGTACTTC	CASRGTTSAVETQYF
TRBD1	TRBV6-5	TRBJ1-4	.	TGTGCCAGCAGTTACTCGACAGGGCGAGCTGAAAAACTGTTTTTT	CASSYSTGRAEKLFF
.	TRBV12-3/TRBV12-4	TRBJ2-1	.	TGTGCCAGCAGTCGACAGACGTACAATGAGCAGTTCTTC	CASSRQTYNEQFF
TRBD2	TRBV24-1	TRBJ2-3	.	TGTGCCACCAGTGGCGGGGGGGCCCCGGATACGCAGTATTTT	CATSGGGAPDTQYF
TRBD1	TRBV18	TRBJ2-7	.	TGTGCCAGCTCACCGACAGGGGGTCTGAACTCCTACGAGCAGTACTTC	CASSPTGGLNSYEQYF
.	TRBV6-5	TRBJ1-5	.	TGTGCCAGCAGTTACTCAACAGTGGGTCAGCCCCAGCATTTT	CASSYSTVGQPQHF
TRBD2	TRBV5-8	TRBJ2-7	.	TGTGCCAGCAGCCCGCTAGCGGGGGACCACTCCTACGAGCAGTACTTC	CASSPLAGDHSYEQYF
TRBD2	TRBV4-1	TRBJ2-1	.	TGCGCCAGCAGCTACCCGGGACTAGCGGGGGTAGGAAATGAGCAGTTCTTC	CASSYPGLAGVGNEQFF
.	TRBV19	TRBJ1-5	.	TGTGCCAGTAGTCAGGGATCCCGCCAGCCCCAGCATTTT	CASSQGSRQPQHF
TRBD2	TRBV6-5	TRBJ2-3	.	TGTGCCAGCAGTTATAAGCGGGGAGCAGATACGCAGTATTTT	CASSYKRGADTQYF
.	TRBV7-2	TRBJ1-5	.	TGTGCCAGCAGCCTCCTCCTACAGCCCCAGCATTTT	CASSLLLQPQHF
TRBD1	TRBV7-2	TRBJ1-3	.	TGTGCCAGCAGCCCACAATCTACAGGGGCTGGAAACACCATATATTTT	CASSPQSTGAGNTIYF
.	TRBV10-2	TRBJ1-5	.	TGCGCCAGCAGTGCCCTGGCGGGTAATCAGCCCCAGCATTTT	CASSALAGNQPQHF